These 28 T cell receptor beta chains came from one sample sequenced in a study of T-cell memory formation after mild COVID-19. TCRdb re-derived calls from the 5' RACE reads in MiXCR, one entry per CDR3 protein. The sample yields fewer than 250,000 distinct CDR3 sequences, 15% seen once. Sequencing used PBMCs or a T cell subset sorted from them (not recorded which). These receptors all stem from an adult woman who had mild COVID-19 (a few samples of this study predate the infection). Cell type and time point are not known.

This clonotype was seen only once. The chain is built from TRBV28 and TRBJ1-1; D is perhaps TRBD1 (6 bases). V was pared by 4 bases and J by 7 bases, with 10 bases between. Germline-derived CDR1 and CDR2 are MDHEN and SYDVKM. The CDR3 spans 12 residues. DNA for the CDR3: TGTGCCAGCAGTTCCTGGACAGTTGAAGCTTTCTTT. Residues: CASSSWTVEAFF.

This clonotype was recorded a few times. Mismatch with germline at one junction end may stem from a read error. This chain uses TRBV6-6 with TRBJ2-6; D not resolved. CDR1 is MNHNY, CDR2 SVGAGI, per germline (reference sequence). The CDR3 has 15 amino acids. CDR3 bases: TGTGCCAGCAGCTACTCTCCCTCTGGGGCCAACGTCCTGACTTTC. This encodes CASSYSPSGANVLTF.

This clonotype was seen only a few times. The genes are TRBV20-1 and TRBJ2-1; 8 nucleotides match TRBD2. This CDR3 is 17 amino acids long. Germline lookup yields CDR1 DFQATT and CDR2 SNEGSKA (reference sequence). V dropped 5 bases and J dropped 8; count of bases not matched to a gene: 20. The CDR3 region is CSAQTSGLTPTMDEQFF. The CDR3 nucleotides read TGCAGTGCTCAAACTAGCGGTCTAACTCCTACAATGGATGAGCAGTTCTTC.

The rearrangement uses TRBV5-1 and TRBJ1-1; possibly TRBD1 for D (5 bases). With 2 bases removed from V and 2 bases from J, the gap between germline ends came to 13 bases. The CDR3 length is 15 residues. Germline values: CDR1 SGHRS, CDR2 YFSETQ. CDR3: CASSFGPGRNTEAFF. CDR3 DNA: TGCGCCAGCAGCTTCGGTCCAGGGCGTAACACTGAAGCTTTCTTT. Looking up the rest from reference TRBV5-1 and TRBJ1-1 gives the full variable domain: KAGVTQTPRYLIKTRGQQVTLSCSPISGHRSVSWYQQTPGQGLQFLFEYFSETQRNKGNFPGRFSGRQFSNSRSEMNVSTLELGDSALYLCASSFGPGRNTEAFFGQGTRLTVV.

This chain links TRBV24-1 with TRBJ1-2; a possible D gene is TRBD1 (6 bases). In germline, CDR1 is KGHDR, CDR2 SFDVKD. The ends were cut back, 3 bases at V and 4 bases at J, with 8 bases in the middle. There are 13 residues in the CDR3. CDR3 amino acids: CATSDGDIYGYTF. CDR3 in DNA: TGTGCCACCAGTGATGGGGACATCTATGGCTACACCTTC.

The gene calls are TRBV15 and TRBJ1-2; D is possibly TRBD1 (6 bases). Trimming cost V 5 bases and J 3 bases, with 22 bases left between them. Germline assignment: CDR1 LNHNV and CDR2 YYDKDF (reference sequence). The CDR3 runs to 17 residues. The CDR3 DNA sequence: TGTGCCACCAGCTCGACTACAGGGAAGGGGATACACTATGGCTACACCTTC. This gives the protein CATSSTTGKGIHYGYTF.

The J gene is TRBJ1-5, the V gene TRBV20-1; unclear D gene. This CDR3 has 14 amino acids. Germline CDR1 reads DFQATT; CDR2 reads SNEGSKA (reference sequence). Trimming cost V 7 bases and J 2 bases, with 15 bases left between them. CDR3 nucleotide sequence: TGCAGTGTAGCAGGCCAAAGGGGCAATCAGCCCCAGCATTTT. Translation gives CSVAGQRGNQPQHF.

The chain links TRBV15 to TRBJ1-5; a weak D match, TRBD1 (5 bases). V was pared by 2 bases and J by 2 bases, with 10 bases between. Germline values: CDR1 LNHNV, CDR2 YYDKDF (reference sequence). The CDR3 spans 15 residues. The CDR3 sequence: CATSRQGQGNQPQHF. CDR3 DNA sequence: TGTGCCACCAGCAGACAGGGTCAGGGCAATCAGCCCCAGCATTTT.

This sequence joins TRBV29-1 and TRBJ2-7; 8 bases are shared with TRBD1. J gave up 0 bases and V 1 base, and 8 bases lay outside the gene matches. The germline CDR1 and CDR2 sequences are SQVTM and ANQGSEA. The CDR3 consists of 16 residues. The CDR3 loop reads CSVEASTGVFSYEQYF. In DNA form, the CDR3 reads TGCAGCGTTGAAGCTTCGACAGGGGTCTTCTCCTACGAGCAGTACTTC.

This clonotype was picked up one time. This could be a read error, since a much larger clone is one nucleotide away. The gene calls are TRBV5-1 and TRBJ2-3; 10 nucleotides align to TRBD1. The CDR3 runs to 17 residues. After removal of 5 bases from V and 3 bases from J, the junction contained 12 bases not matched to a gene. Germline V CDR1 and CDR2: SGHRS, YFSETQ. The DNA for the CDR3 is TGCGCCAGCAGATTCTGGATGACAGGGGGCAGAACAGATACGCAGTATTTT. Amino acids: CASRFWMTGGRTDTQYF.

This clonotype was recorded many times. The V gene is TRBV5-5, the J gene TRBJ2-1, with D possibly TRBD1 on 6 matching bases. Germline V gene lookup returns CDR1 SGHKS and CDR2 YYEKEE (reference sequence). The CDR3 sequence is 15 residues long. V lost 3 bases and J lost 6, with 16 bases in between. CDR3 protein: CASSSGVLLSNEQFF. CDR3 sequence (DNA): TGTGCCAGCAGCTCAGGGGTTTTACTCTCCAATGAGCAGTTCTTC.

CDR3 sequence reads: CASSSGLPANVLTF. The CDR3 coding sequence is TGCGCCAGCAGCTCGGGACTTCCCGCCAACGTCCTGACTTTC. V gene TRBV5-1 combines with J gene TRBJ2-6; the D gene is possibly TRBD2 (6 bases). This CDR3 has 14 residues. The V gene lost 3 bases and the J gene lost 7 bases, with 11 bases spanning the gap. Looked up from germline, CDR1 is SGHRS and CDR2 is YFSETQ. Full variable domain (outside the CDR3, taken from reference TRBV5-1 and TRBJ2-6): KAGVTQTPRYLIKTRGQQVTLSCSPISGHRSVSWYQQTPGQGLQFLFEYFSETQRNKGNFPGRFSGRQFSNSRSEMNVSTLELGDSALYLCASSSGLPANVLTFGAGSRLTVL.

The rearrangement links TRBV6-5 to TRBJ2-5; D gene ambiguous. The germline gives CDR1 MNHEY, CDR2 SVGAGI. Between the trimmed V and J ends, which lost 4 bases and 5 bases, there was a span of 11 bases. The CDR3 is made up of 13 amino acids. DNA for the CDR3: TGTGCCAGCAGTTGGGAAGGGCGGGAGACCCAGTACTTC. It yields the protein CASSWEGRETQYF.

This clonotype came up many times. This sequence joins TRBV5-1 and TRBJ2-3; no clear D. Germline V gene lookup returns CDR1 SGHRS and CDR2 YFSETQ. The CDR3 contains 16 residues. Trimming shortened V by 0 bases and J by 6 bases, and 17 bases separated the two germline ends. CDR3 amino acids: CASSLGGGRASDTQYF. The CDR3 DNA reads as TGCGCCAGCAGCTTGGGCGGCGGCCGAGCATCGGATACGCAGTATTTT.

This clonotype came up a few times. This chain uses TRBV19 with TRBJ2-5; 9 nucleotides agree with TRBD2. The CDR3 totals 14 residues. CDR1 is LNHDA, CDR2 SQIVND, per germline (reference sequence). V gave up 5 bases and J gave up 5 bases; unmatched junction bases: 6. This CDR3 reads CASSLTSGWETQYF. The CDR3 nucleotides are TGTGCCAGTAGTCTGACTAGCGGTTGGGAGACCCAGTACTTC.

This clonotype was observed a handful of times. The CDR3 sequence: CAISEGQLQETQYF. The CDR3 DNA sequence: TGTGCCATCAGTGAGGGGCAGCTCCAAGAGACCCAGTACTTC. The chain links TRBV10-3 to TRBJ2-5; D unclear. The CDR3 is 14 amino acids. Trimming pared 2 bases from V and 1 base from J, leaving 8 bases between. Germline V gene sequence: CDR1 ENHRY, CDR2 SYGVKD.

The gene calls are TRBV7-9 and TRBJ2-3; no firm D call. CDR3 length equals 15 residues. V dropped 1 base and J dropped 2 bases, with 10 bases sitting between them. The germline CDR1 and CDR2 sequences are SEHNR and FQNEAQ (reference sequence). CDR3 protein: CASSLGVSYTDTQYF. CDR3 bases: TGTGCCAGCAGCTTAGGGGTCAGTTACACAGATACGCAGTATTTT. The full variable domain, in which reference TRBV7-9 and TRBJ2-3 provide the parts outside the CDR3, is DTGVSQNPRHKITKRGQNVTFRCDPISEHNRLYWYRQTLGQGPEFLTYFQNEAQLEKSRLLSDRFSAERPKGSFSTLEIQRTEQGDSAMYLCASSLGVSYTDTQYFGPGTRLTVL.

The sample holds many counts of this clonotype. The chain has TRBV5-1 and TRBJ1-1, with D tentatively TRBD1 (6 bases). Germline CDR1 reads SGHRS; CDR2 reads YFSETQ. This CDR3 comprises 15 residues. V was trimmed by 4 bases and J by 0 bases, leaving 13 bases between them. CDR3 amino acids: CASSLGQHMNTEAFF. In DNA form, the CDR3 reads TGCGCCAGCAGCCTCGGACAGCATATGAACACTGAAGCTTTCTTT. Full variable domain (outside the CDR3, taken from reference TRBV5-1 and TRBJ1-1): KAGVTQTPRYLIKTRGQQVTLSCSPISGHRSVSWYQQTPGQGLQFLFEYFSETQRNKGNFPGRFSGRQFSNSRSEMNVSTLELGDSALYLCASSLGQHMNTEAFFGQGTRLTVV.

The CDR3 region is CAWAGQPNTEAFF. CDR3 bases: TGTGCCTGGGCCGGACAGCCGAACACTGAAGCTTTCTTT. The chain joins TRBV30 to TRBJ1-1; TRBD1 is a possible D gene (6 bases). V lost 5 bases and J 1 base, leaving 11 bases between the germline ends. Germline CDR1 reads GTSNPN; CDR2 reads SVGIG (reference sequence). CDR3 length: 13 amino acids.

This sequence joins TRBV5-6 and TRBJ1-3; D ambiguous. Germline V gene data show CDR1 as SGHDT and CDR2 as YYEEEE. Trimming pared 0 bases from V and 7 bases from J, leaving 11 bases between. The CDR3 sequence is 14 residues long. CDR3: CASSLERSVNTIYF. The DNA for the CDR3 is TGTGCCAGCAGCTTGGAACGGTCGGTCAACACCATATATTTT. Looking up the rest from reference TRBV5-6 and TRBJ1-3 gives the full variable domain: DAGVTQSPTHLIKTRGQQVTLRCSPKSGHDTVSWYQQALGQGPQFIFQYYEEEERQRGNFPDRFSGHQFPNYSSELNVNALLLGDSALYLCASSLERSVNTIYFGEGSWLTVV.

This clonotype was counted only a few times. The chain couples TRBV7-9 to TRBJ2-2; D ambiguous. The CDR3 sequence is 13 residues long. V was clipped by 2 bases and J by 6 bases, with 7 bases between them. Per the germline V gene, CDR1 is SEHNR and CDR2 is FQNEAQ (reference sequence). In DNA form, the CDR3 reads TGTGCCAGCAGCTTATCGGCCCCCGGGGAGCTGTTTTTT. This translates into CASSLSAPGELFF.

The chain combines TRBV5-1 with TRBJ2-7; 10 bases line up with TRBD1. This CDR3 contains 14 residues. The trim removed 6 bases at V and 3 bases at J, leaving 6 bases unmatched. Germline V gene lookup returns CDR1 SGHRS and CDR2 YFSETQ. The CDR3 spells CASTSGTGVYEQYF. The CDR3 region has the DNA TGCGCCAGCACCTCGGGGACAGGGGTCTACGAGCAGTACTTC.

The rearrangement uses TRBV10-3 and TRBJ2-7; the D is unclear. The V end lost 5 bases, the J end lost 0 bases, and 11 bases lay between the germline ends. The CDR3 totals 14 residues. From germline, CDR1 is ENHRY and CDR2 SYGVKD. CDR3 nucleotides: TGTGCCATCAGTCTGGATGTCAACTCCTACGAGCAGTACTTC. Its protein is CAISLDVNSYEQYF.

This clonotype was counted only a few times. V and J are TRBV12-3 or TRBV12-4 and TRBJ2-7; 8 bases line up with TRBD2. The CDR3 totals 15 residues. V gave up 5 bases and J gave up 4 bases; unmatched junction bases: 10. CDR3: CASSPSGRGGYEQYF. CDR3 DNA: TGTGCCAGCAGTCCCTCCGGACGGGGGGGATACGAGCAGTACTTC.

This clonotype was observed a handful of times. The V and J genes are TRBV9 and TRBJ1-1; D ambiguous. CDR3 size: 14 residues. CDR1 is SGDLS, CDR2 YYNGEE, per germline. Trimming left V 2 bases short and J 0 bases short, with 8 bases between. The CDR3 region has the DNA TGTGCCAGCAGCGTTGGAAGGCTGAACACTGAAGCTTTCTTT. This codes for CASSVGRLNTEAFF.

The chain carries TRBV20-1 and TRBJ2-7, with a weak D call TRBD1 (6 bases). Germline V gene data show CDR1 as DFQATT and CDR2 as SNEGSKA (reference sequence). This CDR3 spans 14 amino acids. Trimming took 1 base from V and 7 from J, leaving 17 bases between them. This CDR3 reads CSARVSPSRGEQYF. The CDR3 nucleotides read TGCAGTGCTAGAGTTAGCCCTAGTAGGGGGGAGCAGTACTTC.

V and J are TRBV24-1 and TRBJ2-5; D might be TRBD2 (5 bases). CDR3 length equals 14 residues. Trimming removed 3 bases from V and 5 bases from J, with 12 bases in between. Germline assignment: CDR1 KGHDR and CDR2 SFDVKD. The CDR3 DNA reads TGTGCCACCAGTGATGAGGGAAGATCGGAGACCCAGTACTTC. Residues: CATSDEGRSETQYF.

The rearrangement joins TRBV6-2 or TRBV6-3 to TRBJ2-7; D may be TRBD2 (6 bases). Germline CDR1 and CDR2: MNHEY and SVGEGT. The V end lost 8 bases, the J end lost 4 bases, and 15 bases lay between the germline ends. The CDR3 runs to 13 residues. The CDR3 spells CASLEGGAYEQYF. For the CDR3, the DNA is TGTGCCAGCCTTGAGGGAGGTGCGTACGAGCAGTACTTC.